The TCR beta chain described here comes from a study of blood T cell repertoires in COVID-19. The CDR3 loop spans 15 amino acids. V was clipped by 6 bases and J by 8 bases, with 23 bases between them. The germline V gene has CDR1 SGDLS and CDR2 YYNGEE. Repertoires were generated with immunoSEQ multiplex PCR, while TCRdb's copy carries only in-frame clones and drops some. This repertoire shows some 200,000 clones, 65% to 85% found once; its top ten account for nearly 7.5%. The clonotype comes from a woman aged 35 to 49 with acute COVID-19. The sequencing sample was made of PBMCs or T cells enriched from blood (not recorded which). This chain connects TRBV9 to TRBJ1-2; D uncertain. CDR3 nucleotide sequence: TGTGCCAGCACCAAGGAGGGCAGGTCCCTCGGGGGCTACACCTTC. It specifies CASTKEGRSLGGYTF.